The rows below give T cell receptor beta chains drawn from one sample of a study of blood T cells in healthy people across ages. Each CDR3 protein gets one entry after TCRdb re-called the 5' RACE reads with MiXCR. Here the sample spans approximately 670,000 distinct CDR3 sequences, about 43% being singletons. The specimen sequenced was blood. The receptors were sampled from a man at least 80 years old in good health. The CDR3 runs from the conserved cysteine through the conserved F or W. Size is stated for part of the rows, as once, few or many counts, or as a class when the clone is expanded.

CDR3aa: CASSSTGDPDTQYF; abundance: few; v_gene: TRBV7-9; j_gene: TRBJ2-3
CDR3aa: CASSPGTLKETQYF; abundance: -; v_gene: TRBV12-3/TRBV12-4; j_gene: TRBJ2-5
CDR3aa: CTSSYYGLDTQYF; abundance: -; v_gene: TRBV6-6; j_gene: TRBJ2-3
CDR3aa: CASSYVGLDTDTQYF; abundance: -; v_gene: TRBV6-2/TRBV6-3; j_gene: TRBJ2-3
CDR3aa: CASSARNGDMETQYF; abundance: few; v_gene: TRBV6-5; j_gene: TRBJ2-5
CDR3aa: CASSFLRDSNEQYF; abundance: -; v_gene: TRBV6-2/TRBV6-3; j_gene: TRBJ2-7
CDR3aa: CSGQGRTGELFF; abundance: few; v_gene: TRBV29-1; j_gene: TRBJ2-2
CDR3aa: CASSQDQTGVGSSPLHF; abundance: -; v_gene: TRBV3-1; j_gene: TRBJ1-6
CDR3aa: CASTLAGVSTDTQYF; abundance: -; v_gene: TRBV19; j_gene: TRBJ2-3
CDR3aa: CASSYSGRSGGTQYF; abundance: many; v_gene: TRBV6-2/TRBV6-3; j_gene: TRBJ2-5
CDR3aa: CASSQGLGAGYSGANVLTF; abundance: few; v_gene: TRBV3-1; j_gene: TRBJ2-6
CDR3aa: CASSLSGQGGPYEQYF; abundance: few; v_gene: TRBV27; j_gene: -
CDR3aa: CASSPGQGTGEQYF; abundance: -; v_gene: TRBV5-1; j_gene: TRBJ2-7
CDR3aa: CASSYSSRNKQPQHF; abundance: few; v_gene: TRBV6-2/TRBV6-3; j_gene: TRBJ1-5